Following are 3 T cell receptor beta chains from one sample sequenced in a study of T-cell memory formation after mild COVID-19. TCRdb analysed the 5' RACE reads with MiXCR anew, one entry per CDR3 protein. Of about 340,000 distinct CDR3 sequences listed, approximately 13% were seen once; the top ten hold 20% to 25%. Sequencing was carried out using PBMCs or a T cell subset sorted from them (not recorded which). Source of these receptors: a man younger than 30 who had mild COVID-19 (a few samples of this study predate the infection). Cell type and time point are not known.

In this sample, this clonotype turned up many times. CDR3: CASNRGTGELFF. CDR3 DNA: TGTGCCAGCAACCGAGGCACCGGGGAGCTGTTTTTT. This rearrangement joins TRBV6-5 to TRBJ2-2; D is unclear. Deletions cut 7 bases from V and 4 bases from J, with 7 bases between. This CDR3 region has 12 residues. Germline lookup yields CDR1 MNHEY and CDR2 SVGAGI.

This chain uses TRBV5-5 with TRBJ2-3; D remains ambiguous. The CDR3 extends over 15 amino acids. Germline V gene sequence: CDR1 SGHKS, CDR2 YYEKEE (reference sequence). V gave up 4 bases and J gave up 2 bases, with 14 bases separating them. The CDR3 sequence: CASSADKAPTDTQYF. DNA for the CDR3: TGTGCCAGCAGCGCCGACAAAGCCCCCACAGATACGCAGTATTTT.

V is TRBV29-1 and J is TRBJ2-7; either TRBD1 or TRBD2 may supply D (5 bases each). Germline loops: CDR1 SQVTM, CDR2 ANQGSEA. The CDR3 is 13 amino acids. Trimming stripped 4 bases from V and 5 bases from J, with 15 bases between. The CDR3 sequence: CSVGEGAGDEQYF. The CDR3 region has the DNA TGCAGCGTTGGGGAAGGGGCCGGGGACGAGCAGTACTTC.